The subject of this entry is one TCR beta chain. Using immunoSEQ multiplex PCR, the repertoire was profiled, and TCRdb retains in-frame clones only, with some absent. The sample has some 15,000 clones, roughly 81% seen once. The V end was cut by 0 bases, the J end by 8 bases, with 17 bases between. The CDR3 runs to 16 residues. From germline, CDR1 is SGHVS and CDR2 FNYEAQ. The record originates from a study of OX40 agonist ivuxolimab in advanced cancers. The V call is TRBV7-6, the J call TRBJ2-1, with a possible D match to TRBD2 (5 bases). Sequencing was performed on CD4+ or CD8+ T cells sorted from blood, taken in a trial of the OX40 agonist ivuxolimab. The receptor's source is an adult with an advanced solid tumor such as melanoma, head and neck, liver or kidney cancer. The CDR3 is CASSLAPGLGVDEQFF. Here the CDR3 DNA reads TGTGCCAGCAGCTTAGCCCCGGGCCTCGGGGTCGATGAGCAGTTCTTC.